This entry concerns a single T cell receptor beta chain. The data stem from a study of blood T cell repertoires in COVID-19. TCRdb keeps only in-frame clones here, not all; method: immunoSEQ multiplex PCR. The profile shows fewer than 400,000 clones, about nine tenths of them singletons. Per germline, CDR1 MNHEY and CDR2 SVGAGI. The CDR3 is 13 residues long. V lost 10 bases and J 2 bases, leaving 15 bases between the germline ends. Sequenced material: PBMCs or T cells enriched from blood (not recorded which). The chain uses TRBV6-5 and TRBJ2-7; D may be TRBD2 (6 bases). This receptor was obtained from a woman aged 25 to 45 who had recovered from COVID-19. The CDR3 sequence is CATNVGLTYEQYF. The CDR3 DNA sequence: TGTGCCACGAACGTTGGACTAACCTACGAGCAGTACTTC.